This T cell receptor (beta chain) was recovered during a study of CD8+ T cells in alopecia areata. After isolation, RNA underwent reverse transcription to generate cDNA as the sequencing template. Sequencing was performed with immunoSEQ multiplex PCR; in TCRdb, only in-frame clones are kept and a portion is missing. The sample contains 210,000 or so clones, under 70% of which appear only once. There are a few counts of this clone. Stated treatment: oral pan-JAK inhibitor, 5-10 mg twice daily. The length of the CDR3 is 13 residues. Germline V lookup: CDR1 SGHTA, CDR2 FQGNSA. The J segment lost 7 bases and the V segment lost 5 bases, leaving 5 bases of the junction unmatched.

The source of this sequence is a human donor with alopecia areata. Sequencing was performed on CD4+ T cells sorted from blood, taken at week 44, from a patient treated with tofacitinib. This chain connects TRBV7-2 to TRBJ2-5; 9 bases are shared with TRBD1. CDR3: CASSPGQGRTQYF. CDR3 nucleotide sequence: TGTGCCAGCAGCCCCGGACAGGGGCGGACCCAGTACTTC.